What follows are 5 T cell receptor beta chains derived from one specimen sequenced in a study of cytomegalovirus exposure and HLA in healthy donors. PCR employed 60 Vbeta and 13 Jbeta primers. The table came from immunoSEQ multiplex PCR; TCRdb's copy has only in-frame clones and leaves some out. The table includes 95,000 to 100,000 clones, over 75% detected once. The sequenced sample was PBMCs. The source of these receptors is a middle-aged man in good health and CMV-seronegative.

This chain uses TRBV28 with TRBJ1-5; D is possibly TRBD1 (6 bases). There are 15 residues in the CDR3. Trimming removed 5 bases from V and 6 bases from J, with 17 bases in between. The germline V gene has CDR1 MDHEN and CDR2 SYDVKM. The CDR3 region is CASSPPGGRGQPQHF. The CDR3 region has the DNA TGTGCCAGCAGTCCCCCGGGGGGCCGGGGTCAGCCCCAGCATTTT.

J is TRBJ2-1 and V is TRBV6-5, with no clear D. The CDR3 runs 13 residues. Trimming shortened V by 5 bases and J by 4 bases, and 9 bases separated the two germline ends. Per germline, CDR1 MNHEY and CDR2 SVGAGI. The CDR3 DNA follows: TGTGCCAGCAGTCTTAGAGATTACAATGAGCAGTTCTTC. Protein product: CASSLRDYNEQFF.

V is TRBV18 and J is TRBJ1-4; 11 bases match TRBD1. CDR3 length: 14 residues. CDR1 is KGHSH, CDR2 LQKENI, per germline. V was clipped by 4 bases and J by 8 bases; unmatched bases: 3. The DNA of the CDR3 is TGTGCCAGCTCACAGGACAGGGGGCAGGAAAAACTGTTTTTT. This encodes CASSQDRGQEKLFF. The variable domain in full, with the rest retrieved from reference TRBV18 and TRBJ1-4, is NAGVMQNPRHLVRRRGQEARLRCSPMKGHSHVYWYRQLPEEGLKFMVYLQKENIIDESGMPKERFSAEFPKEGPSILRIQQVVRGDSAAYFCASSQDRGQEKLFFGSGTQLSVL.

For the CDR3, the DNA is TGTGCCAGCAGCTTGGCAGGGGTGGGCAATCAGCCCCAGCATTTT. Translating it yields CASSLAGVGNQPQHF. This rearrangement joins TRBV5-6 to TRBJ1-5; maybe TRBD1 (6 bases). The germline gives CDR1 SGHDT, CDR2 YYEEEE. This CDR3 is 15 amino acids long. V shed 0 bases and J shed 2 bases, with 9 bases lying between them.

This clone was seen more than once but under ten times. This rearrangement joins TRBV29-1 to TRBJ1-1, with a tentative D call TRBD1 (6 bases). Trimming pared 7 bases from V and 2 bases from J, leaving 17 bases between. Looked up from germline, CDR1 is SQVTM and CDR2 is ANQGSEA. The CDR3 extends over 14 amino acids. The CDR3 DNA sequence: TGCAGCGCTTACAGGGATTTGAGAAACACTGAAGCTTTCTTT. Protein: CSAYRDLRNTEAFF.